Given below is one TCR beta chain in context. Its specificity is unknown. The data stem from a study of blood T cells in healthy people across ages. Study-wide findings and caveats: Diversity was higher, and naive CD4+ cells more numerous, in long-lived donors than in aged donors.

Alongside a J-beta primer mix, a sample-barcoded 5' primer served in a second PCR lasting about 6 to 11 cycles. MiXCR, applied by TCRdb to the 5' RACE reads, yields one record per CDR3 protein. The table lists approximately 760,000 distinct CDR3 sequences, more than 20% of them singletons, with 9.4% in the top ten. Healthy Caucasian individuals from Russia aged roughly 6 to 90 were enrolled as donors. The germline V gene encodes CDR1 MGHRA and CDR2 YSYEKL. This CDR3 contains 15 residues. This sample was shared with a second study, whose subject was T cells of mothers and their children. From that paper: Five to seven children, together with their three healthy Caucasian mothers, made up the donors.

Input material: blood. This clonotype was obtained from a boy aged 10-17 years in good health. The V and J genes are TRBV4-1 and TRBJ2-1, with D possibly TRBD1 on 5 matching bases. The J call is doubtful: the DNA matches TRBJ2-5 better. The CDR3 bases are TGCGCCAGCAGCCCCCAGGGCTCAGGGCGGGAGACCCAGTACTTC. Its translation: CASSPQGSGRETQYF.